These 27 T cell receptor beta chains were sequenced from one sample in a study of T cell clonotyping in hematopoietic cell transplantation (dated by TCRdb to the early 2020s). The time point label of this sample denotes: recipient sample about 28 days before transplant, after cytoreduction. Library preparation employed the immunoSEQ multiplex PCR assay. The table was pulled from immuneACCESS by TCRdb, which kept in-frame rearrangements only. Such tables lose some clones; where checked, under half of the loss comes from unresolved V genes, and the rest has no known cause. This sample holds tens of thousands of clones; less than 96% were observed only once. The ten largest clones add up to under 2% of the sample. This specimen was peripheral blood mononuclear cells, taken before stem cell transplant. The receptors originated from a woman aged 45-59 years with acute myeloid leukemia. Some clones in this sample may be carry-over from other donors' samples.

J is TRBJ2-3 and V is TRBV6-1; D perhaps matches TRBD2 (5 bases). Germline loops: CDR1 MNHNS, CDR2 SASEGT. Trimming left V 4 bases short and J 0 bases short, with 14 bases between. The CDR3 sequence is 16 residues long. CDR3 residues: CASSAHGRTSTDTQYF. The DNA of the CDR3 is TGTGCCAGCAGTGCCCACGGCCGGACTAGCACAGATACGCAGTATTTT.

This clone was counted a single time. The chain links TRBV29-1 to TRBJ1-3; D unclear. Trimming removed 0 bases at V and 2 bases at J, with 5 bases between. The germline gives CDR1 SQVTM, CDR2 ANQGSEA. This CDR3 has 13 residues. CDR3 bases: TGCAGCGTTGAAGAGGTCGCTGGAAACACCATATATTTT. Translated: CSVEEVAGNTIYF.

CDR3 residues: CASSYMGLNYGYTF. The CDR3 DNA reads as TGTGCCAGCAGTTACATGGGCCTTAACTATGGCTACACCTTC. The genes are TRBV6-5 and TRBJ1-2, with D uncertain. V was clipped by 2 bases and J by 1 base, with 8 bases between them. Germline CDR1 reads MNHEY; CDR2 reads SVGAGI. This CDR3 comprises 14 residues.

The V and J genes are TRBV19 and TRBJ2-2; unclear D gene. The V gene lost 3 bases and the J gene lost 5 bases, with 7 bases spanning the gap. Per germline, CDR1 LNHDA and CDR2 SQIVND (reference sequence). The CDR3 has 13 residues. CDR3 sequence: CASSMAGTGELFF. In DNA form, the CDR3 reads TGTGCCAGTAGTATGGCAGGAACCGGGGAGCTGTTTTTT.

The chain links TRBV7-9 to TRBJ2-7, with D perhaps TRBD2 (5 bases). This CDR3 has 13 amino acids. Trimming left V 5 bases short and J 6 bases short, with 14 bases between. Germline V gene sequence: CDR1 SEHNR, CDR2 FQNEAQ (reference sequence). The CDR3 DNA reads TGTGCCAGCAGCCGACCCGCTAGCTCCGAGCAGTACTTC. Translating it yields CASSRPASSEQYF.

The CDR3 DNA is TGCGCCAGCAGCCACGTTCCCCCCCCGGGTATTGCCGGGGAGCTGTTTTTT. Residues: CASSHVPPPGIAGELFF. The V call is TRBV4-1, the J call TRBJ2-2; D gene unclear. V gave up 3 bases and J gave up 6 bases, with 20 bases separating them. The CDR3 runs 17 residues. CDR1 and CDR2 (germline): MGHRA, YSYEKL.

This clone was recorded only once. This chain uses TRBV5-1 with TRBJ2-7; 7 nucleotides align to TRBD2. Trimming removed 1 base from V and 2 bases from J; junction bases left unmatched: 3. Germline-derived CDR1 and CDR2 are SGHRS and YFSETQ. The CDR3 consists of 14 residues. The CDR3 nucleotides are TGCGCCAGCAGCTTGAACGCGGGAGCCTACGAGCAGTACTTC. Encoded protein: CASSLNAGAYEQYF.

The rearrangement links TRBV4-1 to TRBJ2-7, with D tentatively TRBD1 (6 bases). The CDR3 length is 14 residues. The germline CDR1 and CDR2 sequences are MGHRA and YSYEKL. Trimming removed 1 base from V and 2 bases from J, with 9 bases in between. The CDR3 DNA sequence: TGCGCCAGCAGCCAAGCAGGGGTTCCCTACGAGCAGTACTTC. Translation: CASSQAGVPYEQYF.

The V call is TRBV7-9, the J call TRBJ2-7; 9 positions agree with TRBD2. Germline V gene lookup returns CDR1 SEHNR and CDR2 FQNEAQ (reference sequence). This CDR3 region has 18 residues. The V gene end was trimmed by 2 bases and the J gene end by 5 bases; junction bases not matched to a gene: 16. CDR3 coding DNA: TGTGCCAGCAGCTTATGGGAATCAAGGGGGCGACTAGCGGACGAGCAGTACTTC. Encoded protein: CASSLWESRGRLADEQYF.

This chain connects TRBV6-5 to TRBJ2-7; D not resolved. The CDR3 loop spans 13 amino acids. V was clipped by 3 bases and J by 2 bases, with 8 bases between them. Germline CDR1 is MNHEY and CDR2 is SVGAGI. This chain's CDR3 is CASSYGRTYEQYF. In nucleotides, the CDR3 is TGTGCCAGCAGTTATGGGCGGACCTACGAGCAGTACTTC.

The chain recombines TRBV28 with TRBJ1-5; TRBD1 might be the D (6 bases). The V gene lost 5 bases and the J gene lost 9 bases, with 17 bases spanning the gap. Germline V lookup: CDR1 MDHEN, CDR2 SYDVKM. This CDR3 spans 14 amino acids. The CDR3: CASSENRDDRPQHF. CDR3 sequence (DNA): TGTGCCAGCAGTGAAAACAGGGATGACCGGCCCCAGCATTTT.

This clone was seen just once. This rearrangement joins TRBV6-1 to TRBJ1-2; 11 bases line up with TRBD1. The V segment lost 3 bases and the J segment 5 bases; nucleotides outside the gene matches: 5. This CDR3 is built from 15 residues. The germline CDR1 and CDR2 sequences are MNHNS and SASEGT. CDR3 protein: CASSDRTGGKYGYTF. DNA of the CDR3: TGTGCCAGCAGTGACCGGACAGGGGGCAAATATGGCTACACCTTC.

The chain uses TRBV30 and TRBJ1-4; possible D gene TRBD1, 6 bases. V was pared by 4 bases and J by 8 bases, with 17 bases between. Germline CDR1 is GTSNPN and CDR2 is SVGIG (reference sequence). The CDR3 consists of 14 residues. CDR3 loop: CAWIPEQGREKLFF. In DNA form, the CDR3 reads TGTGCCTGGATTCCCGAACAGGGACGAGAAAAACTGTTTTTT.

CDR3 residues: CASSLNQDYEQYF. DNA for the CDR3: TGTGCCAGCAGCTTAAACCAAGATTACGAGCAGTACTTC. The V gene is TRBV11-2, the J gene TRBJ2-7, with D unclear. Trimming pared 2 bases from V and 4 bases from J, leaving 9 bases between. The germline gives CDR1 SGHAT, CDR2 FQNNGV. The CDR3 covers 13 residues. Supplemented by reference TRBV11-2 and TRBJ2-7, the full variable domain reads EAGVAQSPRYKIIEKRQSVAFWCNPISGHATLYWYQQILGQGPKLLIQFQNNGVVDDSQLPKDRFSAERLKGVDSTLKIQPAKLEDSAVYLCASSLNQDYEQYFGPGTRLTVT.

This sequence joins TRBV5-8 and TRBJ2-7; TRBD1 agrees at 8 bases. J was trimmed by 7 bases and V by 5 bases; bases with no gene match: 17. Germline CDR1 is SGHTS and CDR2 is YDEGEE. The CDR3 is made up of 16 amino acids. CDR3 nucleotides: TGTGCCAGCAGTTTCACCTGGGACAGGCGGTCTAGGGAGCAGTACTTC. Translation: CASSFTWDRRSREQYF.

J is TRBJ1-6 and V is TRBV6-5; D may be TRBD1 (5 bases). Trimming stripped 8 bases from V and 10 bases from J, with 12 bases between. There are 12 residues in the CDR3. Germline assignment: CDR1 MNHEY and CDR2 SVGAGI. The CDR3 sequence: CASGYRDSPLHF. CDR3 DNA: TGTGCCAGCGGGTACCGGGACTCACCCCTCCACTTT.

CDR3 protein: CASSQDSEGRSQHF. The CDR3 DNA reads as TGCGCCAGCAGCCAAGATAGTGAGGGTAGGTCCCAGCATTTT. The V call is TRBV4-1, the J call TRBJ1-5; no clear D gene. Per the germline V gene, CDR1 is MGHRA and CDR2 is YSYEKL. Trimming took 0 bases from V and 11 from J, leaving 14 bases between them. The CDR3 extends over 14 amino acids.

The chain couples TRBV14 to TRBJ2-7; 7 nucleotides agree with TRBD2. V shed 1 base, J shed 7 bases, and the junction held 7 bases outside the gene matches. Germline V gives CDR1 SGHDN, CDR2 FVKESK. This CDR3 region has 14 residues. The CDR3 here is CASSQVTGGWEQYF. The CDR3 DNA is TGTGCCAGCAGCCAAGTGACGGGGGGTTGGGAGCAGTACTTC.

The chain couples TRBV30 to TRBJ1-5; D not resolved. Germline V gene sequence: CDR1 GTSNPN, CDR2 SVGIG (reference sequence). Trimming took off 5 bases at V and 4 bases at J, with 9 bases between the two ends. The CDR3 contains 12 residues. CDR3 bases: TGTGCCTGGGGCCACAGTAATCAGCCCCAGCATTTT. It translates to CAWGHSNQPQHF.

The rearrangement joins TRBV18 to TRBJ1-5; 12 bases agree with TRBD1. The CDR3 consists of 15 residues. CDR1 KGHSH and CDR2 LQKENI come from the germline V gene. The junction had 1 base not matched to a gene; V was cut back by 2 bases and J by 5 bases. In DNA form, the CDR3 reads TGTGCCAGCTCACCAGGGACAGGGGGCGATCAGCCCCAGCATTTT. This codes for CASSPGTGGDQPQHF. Combining the CDR3 with reference TRBV18 and TRBJ1-5 gives the whole variable domain NAGVMQNPRHLVRRRGQEARLRCSPMKGHSHVYWYRQLPEEGLKFMVYLQKENIIDESGMPKERFSAEFPKEGPSILRIQQVVRGDSAAYFCASSPGTGGDQPQHFGDGTRLSIL.

The V call is TRBV19, the J call TRBJ2-1, with a weak D call TRBD2 (5 bases). V was trimmed by 0 bases and J by 1 base, leaving 10 bases between them. The CDR3 is 16 amino acids. Germline V gene data show CDR1 as LNHDA and CDR2 as SQIVND (reference sequence). CDR3 in DNA: TGTGCCAGTAGTATAGATCGGGGAGTTTCCTACAATGAGCAGTTCTTC. Protein product: CASSIDRGVSYNEQFF.

This rearrangement joins TRBV11-3 to TRBJ1-4; a possible D gene is TRBD1 (6 bases). CDR1 is SGHNT and CDR2 is YENEEA in the germline V gene. Trimming pared 1 base from V and 8 bases from J, leaving 26 bases between. The CDR3 covers 19 residues. CDR3 nucleotide sequence: TGTGCCAGCAGCTTAGTAGTTTTTCTGGGGGGGCGTGTAAGGGAAAAACTGTTTTTT. Its translation is CASSLVVFLGGRVREKLFF.

The chain links TRBV28 to TRBJ1-1; D gene uncertain. Germline V gene lookup returns CDR1 MDHEN and CDR2 SYDVKM. The CDR3 has 14 residues. V dropped 7 bases and J dropped 1 base, with 13 bases sitting between them. The CDR3, as DNA: TGTGCCAGCACCACCCCGGAGAAGAACACTGAAGCTTTCTTT. Its translation is CASTTPEKNTEAFF.

The rearrangement uses TRBV5-1 and TRBJ2-2; D tentatively reads TRBD1 or TRBD2 (5 bases each). Germline V gene sequence: CDR1 SGHRS, CDR2 YFSETQ. This CDR3 region has 16 residues. Deletions cut 4 bases from V and 6 bases from J, with 19 bases between. This chain's CDR3 is CASSKTRGTVPGELFF. In DNA, the CDR3 is TGCGCCAGCAGCAAAACTAGGGGTACGGTACCCGGGGAGCTGTTTTTT.

This rearrangement joins TRBV10-3 to TRBJ2-7; 9 bases align to TRBD2. The CDR3 covers 15 residues. With 4 bases clipped from V and 4 bases from J, the junction kept 8 bases outside the gene matches. Per the germline V gene, CDR1 is ENHRY and CDR2 is SYGVKD. The CDR3 nucleotides are TGTGCCATCAGTGGGGGGCCTAGCGGGATGTACGAGCAGTACTTC. Amino acid sequence: CAISGGPSGMYEQYF.

The chain carries TRBV6-5 and TRBJ2-3; 8 bases are a match to TRBD2. The germline V gene encodes CDR1 MNHEY and CDR2 SVGAGI. The CDR3 covers 15 residues. The trim removed 5 bases at V and 0 bases at J, leaving 4 bases unmatched. In nucleotides, the CDR3 is TGTGCCAGCAGTGCCCCTAGCGGGAGCACAGATACGCAGTATTTT. It encodes CASSAPSGSTDTQYF.

V and J are TRBV5-8 and TRBJ1-4; weak D call: TRBD1 (5 bases). CDR1 and CDR2 (germline): SGHTS, YDEGEE. V was shortened by 0 bases and J by 0 bases, with 12 bases between the two germline ends. CDR3 length: 17 residues. Here the CDR3 DNA reads TGTGCCAGCAGCTTGGAGTGGGGGGATTCAACTAATGAAAAACTGTTTTTT. Its translation: CASSLEWGDSTNEKLFF.